Each of the 19 T cell receptor beta chains below was sequenced from the same sample in a study of a mutant IDH1 vaccine in newly diagnosed glioma. TCRdb's table, derived via immunoSEQ multiplex PCR, lists solely in-frame clones and lacks some. Of around 46,000 clones listed, 78% are singletons. The time point is: week 5, during vaccination. A 20-mer mutant IDH1 peptide at 300 ug was injected subcutaneously with topical imiquimod. Their antigen targets remain unknown. This material consisted of PBMCs, taken from a glioma patient whose treatment included an IDH1 peptide vaccine. The receptors stem from a man aged 50-60 years with glioma.

The chain combines TRBV6-6 with TRBJ2-5; D gene uncertain. Per the germline V gene, CDR1 is MNHNY and CDR2 is SVGAGI (reference sequence). This CDR3 is 10 amino acids long. The V end lost 8 bases, the J end lost 2 bases, and 3 bases lay between the germline ends. DNA for the CDR3: TGTGCCAGCCGACAAGAGACCCAGTACTTC. This codes for CASRQETQYF.

This chain links TRBV5-6 with TRBJ2-7; D perhaps matches TRBD1 (6 bases). The CDR3 runs to 11 residues. V lost 1 base to trimming and J lost 11 bases, with 10 bases between them. CDR1 is SGHDT, CDR2 YYEEEE, per germline. CDR3 amino acids: CASSLLQGEYF. DNA of the CDR3: TGTGCCAGCAGCTTGTTACAGGGTGAGTACTTC. Drawing the rest from reference TRBV5-6 and TRBJ2-7, the complete variable domain is DAGVTQSPTHLIKTRGQQVTLRCSPKSGHDTVSWYQQALGQGPQFIFQYYEEEERQRGNFPDRFSGHQFPNYSSELNVNALLLGDSALYLCASSLLQGEYFGPGTRLTVT.

The chain has TRBV5-1 and TRBJ1-1; D is uncertain. CDR1 is SGHRS, CDR2 YFSETQ, per germline. V dropped 4 bases and J dropped 7 bases, with 17 bases sitting between them. The CDR3 has 14 residues. This CDR3 reads CASSRTDTYHEAFF. DNA of the CDR3: TGCGCCAGCAGCCGGACCGACACCTATCATGAAGCTTTCTTT.

This rearrangement joins TRBV4-1 to TRBJ2-7; the match to TRBD2 covers 10 bases. Germline lookup yields CDR1 MGHRA and CDR2 YSYEKL. V gave up 0 bases and J gave up 2 bases; unmatched junction bases: 1. The CDR3 has 15 residues. The CDR3 spells CASSQESGGAYEQYF. In DNA, the CDR3 is TGCGCCAGCAGCCAAGAAAGCGGGGGGGCCTACGAGCAGTACTTC.

The CDR3 sequence is CAWSVWSDRAGDTQYF. CDR3 bases: TGTGCCTGGAGTGTATGGTCGGACAGGGCTGGAGATACGCAGTATTTT. The rearrangement links TRBV30 to TRBJ2-3; 8 bases map to TRBD1. The ends lost 0 bases at V and 5 bases at J; junction bases unmatched: 10. CDR3 length: 16 residues. Germline loops: CDR1 GTSNPN, CDR2 SVGIG (reference sequence).

This sequence joins TRBV27 and TRBJ2-5, with 9 bases lining up with TRBD2. CDR1 MNHEY and CDR2 SMNVEV come from the germline V gene (reference sequence). The CDR3 is 15 residues long. J gave up 2 bases and V 5 bases, and 6 bases lay outside the gene matches. CDR3 nucleotide sequence: TGTGCCAGCAGTCCCCTGGCGGGGGGGCAAGAGACCCAGTACTTC. As protein: CASSPLAGGQETQYF.

The chain couples TRBV6-1 to TRBJ2-3, with a weak D call TRBD2 (6 bases). The germline CDR1 and CDR2 sequences are MNHNS and SASEGT. The V gene lost 8 bases and the J gene lost 5 bases, with 14 bases spanning the gap. This CDR3 is built from 13 residues. The CDR3 spells CASLVQGGDTQYF. DNA for the CDR3: TGTGCCAGCCTTGTCCAGGGAGGAGATACGCAGTATTTT.

CDR3 sequence (DNA): TGCGCCAGCAGCCAAGGGCTAGCGGGGGTAGAAGAGACCCAGTACTTC. Translated: CASSQGLAGVEETQYF. The chain uses TRBV4-1 and TRBJ2-5; 10 bases map to TRBD2. Trimming removed 1 base from V and 3 bases from J; junction bases left unmatched: 5. CDR3 length: 16 residues. Looked up from germline, CDR1 is MGHRA and CDR2 is YSYEKL.

The J gene is TRBJ2-5, the V gene TRBV11-2; D unresolved. CDR1 is SGHAT and CDR2 is FQNNGV in the germline V gene. Trimming pared 5 bases from V and 1 base from J, leaving 14 bases between. The CDR3 runs to 15 residues. The CDR3 DNA is TGTGCCAGCAGCCAATCTCCGGCCAGCCAAGAGACCCAGTACTTC. The encoded protein is CASSQSPASQETQYF. Together with reference TRBV11-2 and TRBJ2-5, the CDR3 gives the full variable domain: EAGVAQSPRYKIIEKRQSVAFWCNPISGHATLYWYQQILGQGPKLLIQFQNNGVVDDSQLPKDRFSAERLKGVDSTLKIQPAKLEDSAVYLCASSQSPASQETQYFGPGTRLLVL.

This rearrangement joins TRBV7-9 to TRBJ2-5; D not resolved. Germline V lookup: CDR1 SEHNR, CDR2 FQNEAQ (reference sequence). This CDR3 comprises 13 residues. Trimming took off 1 base at V and 2 bases at J, with 5 bases between the two ends. The CDR3 DNA follows: TGTGCCAGCAGCTTAGGACTTCAAGAGACCCAGTACTTC. Translating it yields CASSLGLQETQYF.

The chain employs TRBV28 and TRBJ2-1; 7 bases agree with TRBD1. CDR3 size: 16 residues. The V gene's germline CDR1 is MDHEN and CDR2 SYDVKM. The V and J ends lost 3 bases and 4 bases, in that order; junction bases with no gene match: 9. DNA of the CDR3: TGTGCCAGCAGTTTGCCGGACAGGACACAATACAATGAGCAGTTCTTC. This encodes CASSLPDRTQYNEQFF.

The CDR3 DNA reads TGCGCCAGCAGCTGGCAGGGATTGCAGGGCGAAAAACTGTTTTTT. As protein: CASSWQGLQGEKLFF. V is TRBV5-1 and J is TRBJ1-4, with a tentative D call TRBD1 (5 bases). The CDR3 contains 15 residues. Germline V lookup: CDR1 SGHRS, CDR2 YFSETQ. V was trimmed by 3 bases and J by 8 bases, leaving 17 bases between them.

Here the CDR3 DNA reads TGTGCCAGTAGCTTAACAGGGATCAACGAGCAGTACTTC. Encoded protein: CASSLTGINEQYF. This rearrangement joins TRBV19 to TRBJ2-7, with a possible D match to TRBD1 (6 bases). This CDR3 contains 13 residues. Trimming pared 6 bases from V and 5 bases from J, leaving 14 bases between. Germline loops: CDR1 LNHDA, CDR2 SQIVND (reference sequence).

The genes are TRBV6-4 and TRBJ1-1; 7 bases fit TRBD1. The V and J ends lost 10 bases and 1 base, in that order; junction bases with no gene match: 9. The CDR3 length is 14 residues. Germline V CDR1 and CDR2: MRHNA, SNTAGT. CDR3 sequence reads: CANRGGQWNTEAFF. CDR3 nucleotides: TGTGCCAACAGGGGAGGGCAGTGGAACACTGAAGCTTTCTTT.

The rearrangement uses TRBV6-6 and TRBJ2-1; D remains unclear. CDR3 length: 13 amino acids. Germline assignment: CDR1 MNHNY and CDR2 SVGAGI (reference sequence). V lost 6 bases to trimming and J lost 7 bases, with 13 bases between them. The CDR3 loop reads CASSVLKENEQFF. In DNA form, the CDR3 reads TGTGCCAGCAGCGTGCTTAAGGAGAATGAGCAGTTCTTC.

V is TRBV27 and J is TRBJ2-1; D perhaps matches TRBD2 (5 bases). Between the trimmed V and J ends, which lost 2 bases and 7 bases, there was a span of 12 bases. Germline CDR1 MNHEY, CDR2 SMNVEV (reference sequence). The CDR3 contains 14 residues. The CDR3: CASSLRGLKNEQFF. The CDR3 nucleotides read TGTGCCAGCAGTTTAAGAGGACTCAAGAATGAGCAGTTCTTC.

This rearrangement joins TRBV19 to TRBJ1-5; 8 bases map to TRBD1. Germline-derived CDR1 and CDR2 are LNHDA and SQIVND (reference sequence). V lost 5 bases to trimming and J lost 7 bases; unmatched junction nucleotides: 4. The CDR3 covers 13 residues. CDR3 residues: CASSPGQGQPQHF. The CDR3 DNA follows: TGTGCCAGTAGTCCCGGACAGGGACAGCCCCAGCATTTT.

The CDR3 loop reads CASSLAARGEGYTF. The CDR3 bases are TGTGCCAGCAGCTTAGCGGCCAGGGGAGAGGGCTACACCTTC. V and J are TRBV11-2 and TRBJ1-2; D is perhaps TRBD1 (6 bases). CDR1 and CDR2 from the germline V gene are SGHAT and FQNNGV. CDR3 size: 14 residues. With 1 base removed from V and 8 bases from J, the gap between germline ends came to 14 bases.

The chain has TRBV6-6 and TRBJ1-5, with D uncertain. Germline CDR1 and CDR2: MNHNY and SVGAGI (reference sequence). The length of the CDR3 is 14 residues. Trimming left V 7 bases short and J 4 bases short, with 14 bases between. The CDR3 bases are TGTGCCAGCACCGCCGGCTGGGAAAATCAGCCCCAGCATTTT. It encodes CASTAGWENQPQHF.